This TCR beta chain was retrieved from a study of PD-L1 blockade in urothelial cancer. For the study at large: Males with bladder-origin urothelial cancer constituted twenty-five of 29 patients. Peripheral blood specimens exhibited a median yield of around 130,000 T cells. Study-wide results and limits: Expansion of tumor-associated blood clones at 3 weeks was greater in durable-benefit patients. Sub-median blood TCR clonality before treatment predicted longer survival.

In regard to this clone: As yet, its antigen is unknown.

This table comes from immunoSEQ multiplex PCR, and its TCRdb copy is limited to in-frame clones, with some not included. The sample has 65,000 to 85,000 clones, under 95% seen once. The time point denotes: peripheral blood 6 weeks after treatment start. This receptor was obtained from a woman of 80 years or more with urothelial cancer. The sequenced sample was PBMCs, obtained around atezolizumab (anti-PD-L1) treatment.

CDR3 in amino acids: CASSSEPGQGISLSEKLFF. Written as DNA, the CDR3 is TGTGCCAGCTCATCAGAGCCGGGACAGGGGATCTCTTTAAGCGAAAAACTGTTTTTT. The rearrangement links TRBV18 to TRBJ1-4; TRBD1 agrees at 10 bases. Germline CDR1 KGHSH, CDR2 LQKENI. V was clipped by 5 bases and J by 8 bases; unmatched bases: 20. The CDR3 extends over 19 amino acids.